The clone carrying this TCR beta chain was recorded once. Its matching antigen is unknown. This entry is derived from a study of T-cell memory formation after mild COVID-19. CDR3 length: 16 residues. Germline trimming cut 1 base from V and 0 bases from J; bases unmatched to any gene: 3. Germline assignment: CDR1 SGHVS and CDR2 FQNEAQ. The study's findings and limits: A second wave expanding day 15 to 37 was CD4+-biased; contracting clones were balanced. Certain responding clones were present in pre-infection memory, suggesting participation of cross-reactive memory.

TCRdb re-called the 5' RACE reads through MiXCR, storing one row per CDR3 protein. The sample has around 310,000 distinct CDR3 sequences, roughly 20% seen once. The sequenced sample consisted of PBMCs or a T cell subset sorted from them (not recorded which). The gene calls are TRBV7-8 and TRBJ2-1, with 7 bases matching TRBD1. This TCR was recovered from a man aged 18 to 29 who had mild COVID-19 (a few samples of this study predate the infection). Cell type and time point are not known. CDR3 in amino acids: CASSLGDSYSYNEQFF. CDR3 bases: TGTGCCAGCAGCTTAGGGGACAGCTACTCCTACAATGAGCAGTTCTTC.